These T cell receptor beta chains were read from a single sample in a study of blood T cell repertoires in COVID-19. Only in-frame clones appear in the TCRdb table, and some are missing; sequencing was by immunoSEQ multiplex PCR. Of 60,000 or so clones listed, 60% to 85% were seen once; the top ten hold approximately 4.9%. The sample consisted of peripheral blood. The receptor source for this set is a human donor in a cohort sampled during active COVID-19. The CDR3 runs from the conserved cysteine through the conserved F or W. The D gene is left open where the match is weak. The size field is filled for only some rows; it gives once, few, many or a size class.

j_call	v_call	d_call	clone_size	cdr3_aa	cdr3_nt
TRBJ2-2	TRBV13	.	.	CASSLGRRTENTGELFF	TGTGCCAGCAGCTTAGGCCGAAGGACAGAGAACACCGGGGAGCTGTTTTTT
TRBJ1-6	TRBV28	.	.	CASRTTGLYNSPLHF	TGTGCCAGCAGGACGACAGGCCTTTATAATTCACCCCTCCACTTT
TRBJ2-7	TRBV5-1	TRBD1	.	CASSPGTGGYEQYF	TGCGCCAGCAGCCCAGGGACAGGCGGCTACGAGCAGTACTTC
TRBJ2-5	TRBV4-1	.	.	CASSQGLLTETQYF	TGCGCCAGCAGCCAAGGACTATTGACTGAGACCCAGTACTTC
TRBJ2-2	TRBV9	TRBD2	.	CASSVEWAAGSNTGELFF	TGTGCCAGCAGCGTAGAATGGGCAGCGGGGTCGAACACCGGGGAGCTGTTTTTT
TRBJ1-1	TRBV7-3	TRBD1	once	CASSLGQPNTEAFF	TGTGCCAGCAGCCTGGGACAGCCGAACACTGAAGCTTTCTTT
TRBJ2-3	TRBV28	TRBD2	.	CASSLISPGGLRGTDTQYF	TGTGCCAGCAGTTTAATTTCCCCGGGGGGTTTAAGGGGCACAGATACGCAGTATTTT
TRBJ1-1	TRBV28	TRBD1	few	CASSLGQRNTEAFF	TGTGCCAGCTCCCTGGGACAGAGGAACACTGAAGCTTTCTTT
TRBJ2-1	TRBV19	TRBD2	.	CASSIVVVREDNEQFF	TGTGCCAGTAGTATTGTCGTCGTGCGGGAGGACAATGAGCAGTTCTTC
TRBJ2-5	TRBV6-6	TRBD2	.	CASSRIAGGGIGGETQYF	TGTGCCAGCAGTCGAATAGCGGGGGGGGGAATTGGTGGAGAGACCCAGTACTTC
TRBJ1-3	TRBV7-9	TRBD1	.	CASSFSVPRQGERNTIYF	TGTGCCAGCAGCTTTTCCGTCCCGAGACAGGGGGAAAGAAACACCATATATTTT
TRBJ2-7	TRBV28	.	.	CASSPLVGSAYEQYF	TGTGCCAGCAGTCCATTGGTGGGGAGTGCCTACGAGCAGTACTTC
TRBJ1-2	TRBV6-5	TRBD1	few	CASTWGTVANYGYTF	TGTGCCAGCACCTGGGGGACAGTAGCTAACTATGGCTACACCTTC
TRBJ1-6	TRBV30	TRBD1	.	CAWTDRGYSPLHF	TGTGCCTGGACCGACAGGGGGTACTCACCCCTCCACTTT
TRBJ2-7	TRBV18	TRBD1	.	CASSPNRGDSYEQYF	TGTGCCAGCTCACCAAACAGGGGAGACTCCTACGAGCAGTACTTC
TRBJ2-7	TRBV11-2	TRBD2	.	CASSKRLAGEYEQYF	TGTGCCAGCAGCAAAAGACTAGCGGGAGAATACGAGCAGTACTTC
TRBJ2-5	TRBV7-2	TRBD2	.	CASSLSGTSGSETQYF	TGTGCCAGCAGCTTGAGTGGGACTAGCGGGAGTGAGACCCAGTACTTC
TRBJ2-7	TRBV5-8	.	.	CASSLVGSSYEQYF	TGTGCCAGCAGCTTGGTTGGGAGCTCCTACGAGCAGTACTTC
TRBJ2-7	TRBV6-5	TRBD2	.	CASSYVAGYEQYF	TGTGCCAGCAGTTATGTAGCGGGGTACGAGCAGTACTTC
TRBJ1-5	TRBV11-2	.	few	CASSLDHRGNQPQHF	TGTGCCAGCAGCTTAGACCACAGGGGCAATCAGCCCCAGCATTTT
TRBJ1-6	TRBV14	TRBD1	few	CASSPATGVNSPLHF	TGTGCCAGCAGCCCGGCGACAGGGGTTAATTCACCCCTCCACTTT
TRBJ2-7	TRBV11-2	.	few	CASSLDRRYEQYF	TGTGCCAGCAGCTTAGACAGGCGCTACGAGCAGTACTTC
TRBJ1-1	TRBV18	.	.	CASSPQTVEAFF	TGTGCCAGCTCACCACAGACAGTTGAAGCTTTCTTT
TRBJ2-7	TRBV7-2	TRBD2	.	CASSPGLAGGINEQYF	TGTGCCAGCAGCCCAGGACTAGCGGGAGGTATCAACGAGCAGTACTTC
TRBJ2-7	TRBV2	.	.	CASSGLANGEQYF	TGTGCCAGCAGTGGTCTAGCGAACGGCGAGCAGTACTTC
TRBJ2-6	TRBV7-2	.	once	CASSLGPGSGANVLTF	TGTGCCAGCAGCTTAGGTCCGGGTTCAGGGGCCAACGTCCTGACTTTC
TRBJ2-3	TRBV25-1	TRBD2	.	CASASGGDTQYF	TGTGCCAGCGCCTCGGGAGGAGATACGCAGTATTTT
TRBJ2-7	TRBV28	TRBD1	.	CASSFPGQATYEQYF	TGTGCCAGCAGTTTCCCGGGACAGGCTACCTACGAGCAGTACTTC
TRBJ2-7	TRBV6-2/TRBV6-3	.	once	CASSYRGSEQYF	TGTGCCAGCAGTTACAGGGGATCCGAGCAGTACTTC
TRBJ1-1	TRBV18	.	.	CASSPRSTGTEAFF	TGTGCCAGCTCACCACGGTCGACGGGAACTGAAGCTTTCTTT
TRBJ2-7	TRBV7-2	.	.	CASSSRTAGWGEQYF	TGTGCCAGCAGCTCCCGGACGGCGGGGTGGGGCGAGCAGTACTTC
TRBJ2-2	TRBV11-2	.	.	CASSGQQGLGGELFF	TGTGCCAGCAGCGGTCAACAGGGTCTCGGCGGGGAGCTGTTTTTT
TRBJ2-1	TRBV4-3	.	once	CASSQGSGWGNEQFF	TGCGCCAGCAGCCAAGGGAGCGGGTGGGGTAATGAGCAGTTCTTC
TRBJ2-2	TRBV24-1	TRBD1	.	CATSDYRGTGELFF	TGTGCCACCAGTGACTACAGGGGCACCGGGGAGCTGTTTTTT
TRBJ1-2	TRBV3-1/TRBV3-2	.	.	CASSRRGDNNYGYTF	TGTGCCAGCAGCCGGCGGGGGGATAACAACTATGGCTACACCTTC
TRBJ2-7	TRBV3-1/TRBV3-2	.	.	CASSPPRRSRNYEQYF	TGTGCCAGCAGCCCTCCTCGGCGGTCTAGGAACTACGAGCAGTACTTC
TRBJ2-7	TRBV6-2/TRBV6-3	.	.	CASSYEISPAYEQYF	TGTGCCAGCAGTTACGAGATTAGTCCGGCCTACGAGCAGTACTTC
TRBJ2-1	TRBV7-9	.	.	CASSLATGISEQFF	TGTGCCAGCAGCTTAGCAACGGGAATCAGTGAGCAGTTCTTC
TRBJ2-7	TRBV3-1/TRBV3-2	TRBD2	once	CASSQDIGGLAATYEQYF	TGTGCCAGCAGCCAAGACATTGGGGGACTAGCGGCGACCTACGAGCAGTACTTC
TRBJ1-6	TRBV5-1	TRBD1	few	CASSLDGQGNSPLHF	TGCGCCAGCAGCTTGGATGGACAGGGAAATTCACCCCTCCACTTT
TRBJ1-1	TRBV2	.	.	CASTSLRGMNTEAFF	TGTGCCAGCACATCCCTTAGGGGAATGAACACTGAAGCTTTCTTT
TRBJ1-1	TRBV7-8	.	.	CASSLSVNTEAFF	TGTGCCAGCAGCTTATCGGTGAACACTGAAGCTTTCTTT
TRBJ2-2	TRBV5-6	.	.	CASSFAGATYGTGELFF	TGTGCCAGCAGCTTCGCAGGGGCTACGTATGGCACCGGGGAGCTGTTTTTT
TRBJ2-7	TRBV18	.	.	CASSPLGQANSYEQYF	TGTGCCAGCTCACCATTGGGTCAGGCCAACTCCTACGAGCAGTACTTC
TRBJ1-2	TRBV30	.	few	CAWTNLGPGAYYGYTF	TGTGCCTGGACTAATTTAGGGCCAGGGGCGTACTATGGCTACACCTTC
TRBJ2-3	TRBV18	.	.	CASSPGGTSTDTQYF	TGTGCCAGCTCACCAGGGGGCACTAGCACAGATACGCAGTATTTT
TRBJ2-1	TRBV12-3/TRBV12-4	TRBD2	.	CASSGIAGGEQFF	TGTGCCAGCAGTGGAATAGCGGGAGGGGAGCAGTTCTTC
TRBJ2-7	TRBV25-1	.	.	CASGDSRLSYEQYF	TGTGCCAGCGGAGACTCCCGACTTTCCTACGAGCAGTACTTC
TRBJ1-1	TRBV28	TRBD1	.	CASRSGTGVPTEAFF	TGTGCCAGCAGGTCCGGGACAGGGGTCCCAACTGAAGCTTTCTTT
TRBJ1-1	TRBV9	TRBD1	.	CASSVGTGGLDTEAFF	TGTGCCAGCAGCGTAGGGACAGGAGGCCTTGACACTGAAGCTTTCTTT
TRBJ1-6	TRBV5-6	TRBD1	.	CASSLEGAGNSPLHF	TGTGCCAGCAGCTTGGAGGGGGCCGGTAATTCACCCCTCCACTTT
TRBJ1-3	TRBV27	.	.	CASSDYAGNTIYF	TGTGCCAGCAGTGACTACGCGGGAAACACCATATATTTT
TRBJ2-7	TRBV10-3	TRBD2	.	CAISEGRGRAVEQYF	TGTGCCATCAGTGAGGGGAGGGGCAGGGCTGTCGAGCAGTACTTC
TRBJ1-2	TRBV4-1	.	.	CASSRSPGQDYGYTF	TGCGCCAGCAGCCGAAGTCCGGGACAAGATTATGGCTACACCTTC
TRBJ2-7	TRBV5-6	.	.	CASSLWGSGTYEQYF	TGTGCCAGCAGCTTGTGGGGTAGCGGAACCTACGAGCAGTACTTC